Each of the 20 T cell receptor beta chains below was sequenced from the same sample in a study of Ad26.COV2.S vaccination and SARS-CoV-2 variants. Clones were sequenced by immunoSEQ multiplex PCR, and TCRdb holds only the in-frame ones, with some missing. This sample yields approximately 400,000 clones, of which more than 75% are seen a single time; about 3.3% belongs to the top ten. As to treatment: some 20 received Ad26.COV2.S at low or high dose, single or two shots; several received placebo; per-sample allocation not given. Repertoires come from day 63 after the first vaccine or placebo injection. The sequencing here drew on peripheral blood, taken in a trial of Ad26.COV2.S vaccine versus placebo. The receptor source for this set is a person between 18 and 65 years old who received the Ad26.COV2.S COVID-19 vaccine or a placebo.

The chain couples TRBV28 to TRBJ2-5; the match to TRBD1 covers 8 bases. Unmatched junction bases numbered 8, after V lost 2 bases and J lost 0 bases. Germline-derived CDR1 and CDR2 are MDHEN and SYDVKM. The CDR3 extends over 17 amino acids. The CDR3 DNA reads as TGTGCCAGCAGTTTACTACACAGGGGGATAAACCAAGAGACCCAGTACTTC. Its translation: CASSLLHRGINQETQYF.

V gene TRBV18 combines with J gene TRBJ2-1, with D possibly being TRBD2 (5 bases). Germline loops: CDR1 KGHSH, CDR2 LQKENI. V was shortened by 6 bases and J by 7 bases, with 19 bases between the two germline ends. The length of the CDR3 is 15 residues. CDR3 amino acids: CASSPNPGEKNEQFF. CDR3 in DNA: TGTGCCAGCTCCCCTAACCCCGGGGAAAAAAATGAGCAGTTCTTC.

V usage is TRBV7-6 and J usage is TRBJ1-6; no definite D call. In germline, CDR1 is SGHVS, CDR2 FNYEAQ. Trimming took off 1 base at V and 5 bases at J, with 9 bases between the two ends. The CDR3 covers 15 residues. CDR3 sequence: CASSLERADNSPLHF. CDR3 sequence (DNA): TGTGCCAGCAGCTTAGAACGGGCTGATAATTCACCCCTCCACTTT.

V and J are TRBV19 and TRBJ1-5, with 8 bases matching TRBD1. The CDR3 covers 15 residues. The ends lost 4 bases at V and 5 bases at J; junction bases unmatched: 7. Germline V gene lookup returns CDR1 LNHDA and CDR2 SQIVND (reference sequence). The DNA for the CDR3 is TGTGCCAGTAGTACAGGACAGGGAGGGCATCAGCCCCAGCATTTT. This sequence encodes CASSTGQGGHQPQHF.

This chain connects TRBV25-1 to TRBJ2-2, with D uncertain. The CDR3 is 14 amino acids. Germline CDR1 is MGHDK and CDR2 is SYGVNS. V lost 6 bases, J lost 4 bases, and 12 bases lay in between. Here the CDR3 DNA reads TGTGCCAGCAGGGGTAGTACGGGCACCGGGGAGCTGTTTTTT. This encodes CASRGSTGTGELFF. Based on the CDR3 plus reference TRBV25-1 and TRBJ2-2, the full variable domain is EADIYQTPRYLVIGTGKKITLECSQTMGHDKMYWYQQDPGMELHLIHYSYGVNSTEKGDLSSESTVSRIRTEHFPLTLESARPSHTSQYLCASRGSTGTGELFFGEGSRLTVL.

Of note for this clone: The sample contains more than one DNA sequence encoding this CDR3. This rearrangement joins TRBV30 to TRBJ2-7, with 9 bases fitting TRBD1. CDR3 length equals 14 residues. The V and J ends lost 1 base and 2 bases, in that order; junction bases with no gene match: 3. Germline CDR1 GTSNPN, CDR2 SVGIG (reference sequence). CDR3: CAWSAGQGAYEQYF. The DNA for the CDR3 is TGTGCCTGGAGTGCGGGACAGGGAGCCTACGAGCAGTACTTC.

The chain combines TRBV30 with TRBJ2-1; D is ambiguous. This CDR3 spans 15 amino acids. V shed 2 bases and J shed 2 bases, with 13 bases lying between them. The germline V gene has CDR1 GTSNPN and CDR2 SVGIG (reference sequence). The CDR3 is CAWSMVGKTYNEQFF. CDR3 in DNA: TGTGCCTGGAGTATGGTGGGAAAGACCTACAATGAGCAGTTCTTC.

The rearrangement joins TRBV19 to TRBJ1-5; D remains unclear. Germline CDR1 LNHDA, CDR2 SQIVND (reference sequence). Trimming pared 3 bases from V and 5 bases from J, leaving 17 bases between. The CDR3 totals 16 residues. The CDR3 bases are TGTGCCAGTAGTATCTTTTCGGGCCGGCGCCATCAGCCCCAGCATTTT. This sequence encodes CASSIFSGRRHQPQHF.

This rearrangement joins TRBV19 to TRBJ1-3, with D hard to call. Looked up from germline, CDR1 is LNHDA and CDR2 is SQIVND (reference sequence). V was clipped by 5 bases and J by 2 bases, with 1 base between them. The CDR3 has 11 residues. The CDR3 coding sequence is TGTGCCAGTAGTCCTGGAAACACCATATATTTT. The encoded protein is CASSPGNTIYF. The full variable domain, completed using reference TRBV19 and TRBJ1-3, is DGGITQSPKYLFRKEGQNVTLSCEQNLNHDAMYWYRQDPGQGLRLIYYSQIVNDFQKGDIAEGYSVSREKKESFPLTVTSAQKNPTAFYLCASSPGNTIYFGEGSWLTVV.

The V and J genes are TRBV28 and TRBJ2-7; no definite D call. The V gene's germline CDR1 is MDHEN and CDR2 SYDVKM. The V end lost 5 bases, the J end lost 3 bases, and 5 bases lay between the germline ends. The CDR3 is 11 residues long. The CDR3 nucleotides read TGTGCCAGCAGTGCTCTCTACGAGCAGTACTTC. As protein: CASSALYEQYF.

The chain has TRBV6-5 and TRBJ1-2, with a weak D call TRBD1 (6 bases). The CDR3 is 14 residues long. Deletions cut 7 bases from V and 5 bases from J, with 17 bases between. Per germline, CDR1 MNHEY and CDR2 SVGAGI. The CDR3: CASTRPGAGYGYTF. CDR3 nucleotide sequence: TGTGCCAGCACCCGACCAGGGGCCGGGTATGGCTACACCTTC.

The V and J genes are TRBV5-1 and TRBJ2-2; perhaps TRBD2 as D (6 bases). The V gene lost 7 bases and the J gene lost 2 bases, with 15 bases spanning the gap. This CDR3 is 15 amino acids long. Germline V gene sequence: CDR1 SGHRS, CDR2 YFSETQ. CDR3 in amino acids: CASPIRLVNTGELFF. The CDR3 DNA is TGCGCCAGCCCGATCCGACTAGTTAACACCGGGGAGCTGTTTTTT. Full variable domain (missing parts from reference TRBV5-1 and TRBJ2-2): KAGVTQTPRYLIKTRGQQVTLSCSPISGHRSVSWYQQTPGQGLQFLFEYFSETQRNKGNFPGRFSGRQFSNSRSEMNVSTLELGDSALYLCASPIRLVNTGELFFGEGSRLTVL.

The CDR3 DNA sequence: TGTGCCAGCAACCGGGACAGGGGATACACTGAAGCTTTCTTT. Protein: CASNRDRGYTEAFF. The chain joins TRBV19 to TRBJ1-1; 10 bases agree with TRBD1. CDR1 and CDR2 (germline): LNHDA, SQIVND (reference sequence). V was clipped by 9 bases and J by 3 bases; unmatched bases: 7. This CDR3 has 14 amino acids.

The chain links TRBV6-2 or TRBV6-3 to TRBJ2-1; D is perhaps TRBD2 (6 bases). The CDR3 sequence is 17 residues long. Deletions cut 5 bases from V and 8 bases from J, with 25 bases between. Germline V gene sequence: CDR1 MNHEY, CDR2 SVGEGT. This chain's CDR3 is CASSQLEVAAGTDEQFF. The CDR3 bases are TGTGCCAGCAGTCAACTGGAGGTAGCGGCCGGTACGGATGAGCAGTTCTTC.

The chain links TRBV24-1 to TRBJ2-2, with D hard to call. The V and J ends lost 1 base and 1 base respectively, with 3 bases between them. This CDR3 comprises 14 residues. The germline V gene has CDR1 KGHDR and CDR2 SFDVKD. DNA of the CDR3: TGTGCCACCAGTGATTTAAAGAACACCGGGGAGCTGTTTTTT. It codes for CATSDLKNTGELFF.

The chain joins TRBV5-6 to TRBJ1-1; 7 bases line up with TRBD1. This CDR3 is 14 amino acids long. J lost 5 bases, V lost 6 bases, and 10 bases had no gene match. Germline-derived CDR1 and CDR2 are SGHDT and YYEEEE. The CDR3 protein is CASTTQQGRTEAFF. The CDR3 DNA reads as TGTGCCAGCACGACCCAACAGGGGAGAACTGAAGCTTTCTTT.

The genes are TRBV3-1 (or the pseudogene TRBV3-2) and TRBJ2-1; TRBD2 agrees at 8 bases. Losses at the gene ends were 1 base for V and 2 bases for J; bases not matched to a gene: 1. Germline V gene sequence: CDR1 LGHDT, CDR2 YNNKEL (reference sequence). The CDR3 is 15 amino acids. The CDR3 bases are TGTGCCAGCAGCCAAGGAGCGGGGGCCTACAATGAGCAGTTCTTC. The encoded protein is CASSQGAGAYNEQFF.

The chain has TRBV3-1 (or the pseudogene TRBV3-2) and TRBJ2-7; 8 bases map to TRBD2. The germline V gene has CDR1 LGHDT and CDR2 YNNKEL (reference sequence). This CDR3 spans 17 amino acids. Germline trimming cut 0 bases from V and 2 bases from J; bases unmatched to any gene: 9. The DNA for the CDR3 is TGTGCCAGCAGCCAAGAATGGCTAGCGGGTGAAACCTACGAGCAGTACTTC. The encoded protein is CASSQEWLAGETYEQYF.

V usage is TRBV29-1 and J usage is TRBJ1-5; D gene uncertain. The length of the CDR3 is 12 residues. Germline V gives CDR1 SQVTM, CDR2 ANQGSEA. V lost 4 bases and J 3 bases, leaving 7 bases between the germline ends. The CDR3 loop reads CSVGQVNQPQHF. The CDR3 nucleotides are TGCAGCGTTGGGCAGGTCAATCAGCCCCAGCATTTT.

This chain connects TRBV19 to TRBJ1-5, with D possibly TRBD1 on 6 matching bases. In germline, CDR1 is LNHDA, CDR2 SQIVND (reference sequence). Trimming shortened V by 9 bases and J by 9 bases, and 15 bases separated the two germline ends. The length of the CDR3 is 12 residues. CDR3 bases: TGTGCCAGCCGCCAGGGGTCGCTGCCCCAGCATTTT. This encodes CASRQGSLPQHF.